The 30 T cell receptor beta chains reported below all come from one sample, sequenced in a study of shared clonotypes between healthy human individuals (dated by TCRdb to the early 2020s). Libraries were prepared through the immunoSEQ multiplex PCR assay. The source is immuneACCESS, and TCRdb retained only in-frame sequences with V and J called. Part of the clones is not carried over; for the studies checked, unresolved V genes explain less than half of this, and the remainder is unexplained. The sample contains about 870,000 clones, approximately 92% of them found a single time. More than 20% of the sample is held by the ten biggest clonotypes. CD8 naive samples were CD45RO-negative cells positively selected for CCR7, giving a CD45RA+CCR7+ population that excluded TemRA cells. Specimen: naive CD8+ T cells sorted from blood. The cell subset or site label here, explained by the study, means: CD45RA+CCR7+. These receptors were taken from a man under 40 in good health.

The genes are TRBV4-3 and TRBJ1-4, with D perhaps TRBD1 (6 bases). V was pared by 0 bases and J by 4 bases, with 15 bases between. This CDR3 is built from 17 residues. Germline CDR1 and CDR2: LGHNA and YSLEER. DNA for the CDR3: TGCGCCAGCAGCCAAGATCGAATTCGACAGGATAATGAAAAACTGTTTTTT. Its translation: CASSQDRIRQDNEKLFF.

V gene TRBV11-2 combines with J gene TRBJ2-7; D uncertain. With 3 bases removed from V and 4 bases from J, the gap between germline ends came to 10 bases. The CDR3 contains 13 residues. Germline loops: CDR1 SGHAT, CDR2 FQNNGV. The CDR3 DNA follows: TGTGCCAGCAGCTTTCTTCCCCTATACGAGCAGTACTTC. Translating gives CASSFLPLYEQYF.

This clone was observed a few times. The J gene is TRBJ2-1, the V gene TRBV19; 8 bases align to TRBD1. The trim removed 6 bases at V and 1 base at J, leaving 5 bases unmatched. CDR3 length: 15 residues. Per germline, CDR1 LNHDA and CDR2 SQIVND (reference sequence). CDR3 coding DNA: TGTGCCAGTAGCCCTGACAGGGGTTCCTACAATGAGCAGTTCTTC. Amino acid sequence: CASSPDRGSYNEQFF.

The J gene is TRBJ2-7, the V gene TRBV27, with D perhaps assigned TRBD1 or TRBD2 (5 bases each). Looked up from germline, CDR1 is MNHEY and CDR2 is SMNVEV (reference sequence). V was shortened by 6 bases and J by 4 bases, with 19 bases between the two germline ends. CDR3 size: 15 residues. Here the CDR3 reads CASSLTRDGEYEQYF. DNA of the CDR3: TGTGCCAGCAGCCTTACCAGGGACGGCGAATACGAGCAGTACTTC.

This chain joins TRBV4-1 and TRBJ2-7; 13 bases are shared with TRBD2. The trim removed 5 bases at V and 5 bases at J, leaving 9 bases unmatched. CDR1 is MGHRA, CDR2 YSYEKL, per germline. This CDR3 has 16 residues. CDR3 amino acids: CASSTGTSGIGDEQYF. DNA for the CDR3: TGCGCCAGCAGCACCGGGACTAGCGGGATTGGGGACGAGCAGTACTTC.

The chain couples TRBV15 to TRBJ1-2; 9 bases match TRBD1. J gave up 1 base and V 4 bases, and 4 bases lay outside the gene matches. This CDR3 contains 15 residues. Germline V CDR1 and CDR2: LNHNV, YYDKDF (reference sequence). The CDR3 nucleotides are TGTGCCACCAGCACCCGGGACAGGGATAACTATGGCTACACCTTC. This sequence encodes CATSTRDRDNYGYTF. Full variable domain (remainder filled in from reference TRBV15 and TRBJ1-2): DAMVIQNPRYQVTQFGKPVTLSCSQTLNHNVMYWYQQKSSQAPKLLFHYYDKDFNNEADTPDNFQSRRPNTSFCFLDIRSPGLGDTAMYLCATSTRDRDNYGYTFGSGTRLTVV.

This chain links TRBV28 with TRBJ2-7; unclear D gene. V was clipped by 3 bases and J by 7 bases, with 10 bases between them. Germline CDR1 MDHEN, CDR2 SYDVKM. The CDR3 covers 12 residues. The CDR3 spells CASSFPSREQYF. DNA for the CDR3: TGTGCCAGCAGTTTCCCCAGCCGGGAGCAGTACTTC.

The chain combines TRBV7-2 with TRBJ2-7, with D perhaps TRBD2 (7 bases). The CDR3 consists of 13 residues. The ends were cut back, 6 bases at V and 6 bases at J, with 15 bases in the middle. Germline V gives CDR1 SGHTA, CDR2 FQGNSA. CDR3 in amino acids: CASSPGGLVEQYF. The CDR3 DNA follows: TGTGCCAGCAGTCCCGGGGGGCTGGTCGAGCAGTACTTC.

The chain has TRBV7-9 and TRBJ2-5; TRBD1 aligns across 8 bases. V was pared by 7 bases and J by 5 bases, with 6 bases of the junction left unmatched. Germline-derived CDR1 and CDR2 are SEHNR and FQNEAQ (reference sequence). The CDR3 extends over 13 amino acids. DNA for the CDR3: TGTGCCAGCATGGACAGGGTCGGGGAGACCCAGTACTTC. Translating gives CASMDRVGETQYF.

CDR3: CASRPLPSRTGLLGGYTF. CDR3 coding DNA: TGTGCCAGCAGACCACTCCCTTCGCGGACAGGGCTTTTGGGTGGCTACACCTTC. J is TRBJ1-2 and V is TRBV27, with TRBD1 matching over 8 bases. This CDR3 is built from 18 residues. The V and J ends lost 6 bases and 7 bases, in that order; junction bases with no gene match: 22. Germline lookup yields CDR1 MNHEY and CDR2 SMNVEV (reference sequence).

The rearrangement joins TRBV5-5 to TRBJ2-1, with 7 bases aligning to TRBD1. The J segment lost 3 bases and the V segment lost 0 bases, leaving 0 bases of the junction unmatched. The CDR3 runs 14 residues. Germline CDR1 and CDR2: SGHKS and YYEKEE (reference sequence). Here the CDR3 reads CASSLGQGYNEQFF. The CDR3, as DNA: TGTGCCAGCAGCTTGGGACAGGGCTACAATGAGCAGTTCTTC.

The genes are TRBV4-3 and TRBJ2-2, with D unresolved. The germline V and J ends were trimmed by 0 bases and 3 bases, with 8 bases remaining between them. Germline V gene lookup returns CDR1 LGHNA and CDR2 YSLEER. This CDR3 has 15 residues. The CDR3 sequence: CASSQDLLHTGELFF. The CDR3 nucleotides are TGCGCCAGCAGCCAAGATCTTCTTCACACCGGGGAGCTGTTTTTT.

V usage is TRBV7-9 and J usage is TRBJ2-1, with 14 bases lining up with TRBD2. The V segment lost 6 bases and the J segment 1 base; nucleotides outside the gene matches: 11. Germline assignment: CDR1 SEHNR and CDR2 FQNEAQ (reference sequence). The CDR3 totals 19 residues. This CDR3 is CASSPRLAGGPGSYNEQFF. The CDR3 DNA sequence: TGTGCCAGCAGTCCACGACTAGCGGGAGGGCCGGGGTCCTACAATGAGCAGTTCTTC.

This CDR3 is CASRLNSNEQFF. The CDR3 DNA reads TGTGCCAGCAGACTTAACTCTAATGAGCAGTTCTTC. The V gene is TRBV11-2, the J gene TRBJ2-1, with no clear D. Trimming removed 6 bases at V and 7 bases at J, with 10 bases between. CDR1 is SGHAT, CDR2 FQNNGV, per germline. This CDR3 contains 12 residues.

V and J are TRBV9 and TRBJ2-1; TRBD2 matches 13 bases. Trimming removed 3 bases from V and 4 bases from J; junction bases left unmatched: 7. The germline V gene encodes CDR1 SGDLS and CDR2 YYNGEE. The CDR3 length is 17 residues. The CDR3 loop reads CASSGRLAGGQYNEQFF. In nucleotides, the CDR3 is TGTGCCAGCAGCGGTCGACTAGCGGGGGGACAGTACAATGAGCAGTTCTTC.

The chain uses TRBV14 and TRBJ1-1, with a weak D call TRBD1 (5 bases). The germline V and J ends were trimmed by 4 bases and 3 bases, with 21 bases remaining between them. CDR3 length equals 17 residues. Germline CDR1 is SGHDN and CDR2 is FVKESK. The CDR3, as DNA: TGTGCCAGCAGCCCCTTGGGGGGGGGTTGGTTGGACACTGAAGCTTTCTTT. Its translation is CASSPLGGGWLDTEAFF.

The J gene is TRBJ1-4, the V gene TRBV7-6; 7 bases align to TRBD1. The CDR3 runs to 15 residues. V shed 5 bases and J 6 bases; nucleotides not matched to a gene: 9. In germline, CDR1 is SGHVS, CDR2 FNYEAQ. CDR3 loop: CASSPRDREDEKLFF. The CDR3 nucleotides are TGTGCCAGCAGCCCCCGGGACAGAGAGGATGAAAAACTGTTTTTT.

The count of this clone is one. CDR3 sequence (DNA): TGTGCCAGCAGCGAGTCCGCCACAGATACGCAGTATTTT. This translates into CASSESATDTQYF. The chain carries TRBV9 and TRBJ2-3, with D unresolved. The CDR3 contains 13 residues. Trimming left V 3 bases short and J 2 bases short, with 7 bases between. Germline values: CDR1 SGDLS, CDR2 YYNGEE.

This clone has just one count. The J gene is TRBJ2-3, the V gene TRBV11-2; 7 bases fit TRBD2. The V and J ends lost 7 bases and 1 base, in that order; junction bases with no gene match: 11. Looked up from germline, CDR1 is SGHAT and CDR2 is FQNNGV. The CDR3 length is 16 residues. As DNA, the CDR3 is TGTGCCAGCACTCTTGAATTTAGCGGGCGCACAGATACGCAGTATTTT. It specifies CASTLEFSGRTDTQYF.

V gene TRBV6-6 combines with J gene TRBJ1-5; D is unclear. Between the trimmed V and J ends, which lost 0 bases and 4 bases, there was a span of 10 bases. In germline, CDR1 is MNHNY, CDR2 SVGAGI (reference sequence). The CDR3 is made up of 15 amino acids. The CDR3 sequence: CASSYSFAENQPQHF. The DNA for the CDR3 is TGTGCCAGCAGTTACTCGTTTGCGGAAAATCAGCCCCAGCATTTT.

The chain joins TRBV6-6 to TRBJ2-5, with 10 bases matching TRBD2. Germline CDR1 MNHNY, CDR2 SVGAGI (reference sequence). CDR3 length equals 16 residues. The V gene end was trimmed by 4 bases and the J gene end by 5 bases; junction bases not matched to a gene: 10. The CDR3 loop is CASSSPEASGSETQYF. The CDR3 nucleotides are TGTGCCAGCAGTTCCCCAGAAGCTAGCGGGAGTGAGACCCAGTACTTC.

The V call is TRBV7-2, the J call TRBJ2-2; TRBD1 agrees at 9 bases. This CDR3 has 15 amino acids. CDR1 is SGHTA, CDR2 FQGNSA, per germline. Losses at the gene ends were 6 bases for V and 11 bases for J; bases not matched to a gene: 13. CDR3 nucleotide sequence: TGTGCCAGCAGACCGGACAGGGGCCCCCTTGGTGAGCTGTTTTTT. Protein sequence: CASRPDRGPLGELFF. Full variable domain (rest looked up from reference TRBV7-2 and TRBJ2-2): GAGVSQSPSNKVTEKGKDVELRCDPISGHTALYWYRQSLGQGLEFLIYFQGNSAPDKSGLPSDRFSAERTGGSVSTLTIQRTQQEDSAVYLCASRPDRGPLGELFFGEGSRLTVL.

This chain connects TRBV13 to TRBJ2-7; 7 bases are shared with TRBD1. Trimming cost V 2 bases and J 2 bases; bases outside gene matches: 3. CDR1 PRHDT and CDR2 FYEKMQ come from the germline V gene (reference sequence). This CDR3 spans 14 amino acids. The CDR3 sequence is CASSLSQGAYEQYF. As DNA, the CDR3 is TGTGCCAGCAGCTTATCCCAGGGGGCCTACGAGCAGTACTTC. Complete variable domain (other parts from reference TRBV13 and TRBJ2-7): AAGVIQSPRHLIKEKRETATLKCYPIPRHDTVYWYQQGPGQDPQFLISFYEKMQSDKGSIPDRFSAQQFSDYHSELNMSSLELGDSALYFCASSLSQGAYEQYFGPGTRLTVT.

The chain recombines TRBV28 with TRBJ2-6; TRBD1 might be the D (6 bases). The CDR3 runs 16 residues. Germline assignment: CDR1 MDHEN and CDR2 SYDVKM. V lost 3 bases and J 4 bases, leaving 13 bases between the germline ends. The CDR3 reads CASSLGAVSGANVLTF. The CDR3 bases are TGTGCCAGCAGTTTGGGGGCAGTCTCGGGGGCCAACGTCCTGACTTTC. The full variable domain, completed using reference TRBV28 and TRBJ2-6, is DVKVTQSSRYLVKRTGEKVFLECVQDMDHENMFWYRQDPGLGLRLIYFSYDVKMKEKGDIPEGYSVSREKKERFSLILESASTNQTSMYLCASSLGAVSGANVLTFGAGSRLTVL.

This clone was found once. CDR3 sequence reads: CASSSGLGTEAFF. CDR3 nucleotides: TGTGCCAGCAGCTCAGGCCTGGGGACTGAAGCTTTCTTT. The rearrangement uses TRBV11-2 and TRBJ1-1; D gene ambiguous. CDR1 SGHAT and CDR2 FQNNGV come from the germline V gene. V was trimmed by 4 bases and J by 5 bases, leaving 11 bases between them. The length of the CDR3 is 13 residues. Full variable domain (missing parts from reference TRBV11-2 and TRBJ1-1): EAGVAQSPRYKIIEKRQSVAFWCNPISGHATLYWYQQILGQGPKLLIQFQNNGVVDDSQLPKDRFSAERLKGVDSTLKIQPAKLEDSAVYLCASSSGLGTEAFFGQGTRLTVV.

On this clone itself: The same CDR3 is also encoded by other DNA sequences in this sample. J is TRBJ2-1 and V is TRBV9, with D perhaps matching TRBD2 (6 bases). The CDR3 is 15 residues long. Looked up from germline, CDR1 is SGDLS and CDR2 is YYNGEE. V was cut by 0 bases and J by 1 base, with 8 bases left in between. The CDR3 here is CASSVGGGSYNEQFF. The DNA for the CDR3 is TGTGCCAGCAGCGTAGGGGGAGGTTCCTACAATGAGCAGTTCTTC.

This chain joins TRBV7-9 and TRBJ2-3; 10 bases fit TRBD2. V dropped 8 bases and J dropped 1; count of bases not matched to a gene: 9. The CDR3 loop spans 16 amino acids. Germline assignment: CDR1 SEHNR and CDR2 FQNEAQ (reference sequence). Written as DNA, the CDR3 is TGTGCCAGCCTCCTAGCGGGAGCTGTGGGCACAGATACGCAGTATTTT. It translates to CASLLAGAVGTDTQYF. The entire variable domain, with the rest obtained from reference TRBV7-9 and TRBJ2-3, is as follows: DTGVSQNPRHKITKRGQNVTFRCDPISEHNRLYWYRQTLGQGPEFLTYFQNEAQLEKSRLLSDRFSAERPKGSFSTLEIQRTEQGDSAMYLCASLLAGAVGTDTQYFGPGTRLTVL.

The V gene is TRBV11-1, the J gene TRBJ2-7; 13 bases fit TRBD2. The germline CDR1 and CDR2 sequences are SGHAT and FQDESV (reference sequence). CDR3 length: 15 amino acids. V gave up 5 bases and J gave up 6 bases; unmatched junction bases: 7. The CDR3, as DNA: TGTGCCAGCAGCCCCGGACTAGCGGGAGTGAGCGAGCAGTACTTC. Amino acid sequence: CASSPGLAGVSEQYF. The variable domain in full, completed from reference TRBV11-1 and TRBJ2-7, reads EAEVAQSPRYKITEKSQAVAFWCDPISGHATLYWYRQILGQGPELLVQFQDESVVDDSQLPKDRFSAERLKGVDSTLKIQPAELGDSAMYLCASSPGLAGVSEQYFGPGTRLTVT.

This clone was seen once. The identical CDR3 is also encoded by other nucleotide sequences in the sample. The V call is TRBV29-1, the J call TRBJ2-5; D not resolved. There are 10 residues in the CDR3. Trimming removed 3 bases at V and 5 bases at J, with 4 bases between. Germline V gives CDR1 SQVTM, CDR2 ANQGSEA. In DNA, the CDR3 is TGCAGCGTTGAGAGGGAGACCCAGTACTTC. Its protein product is CSVERETQYF.

As regards this clone: One end of the junction varies from germline; a read error may be responsible. This rearrangement joins TRBV7-2 to TRBJ2-7; no clear D gene. Germline V gene data show CDR1 as SGHTA and CDR2 as FQGNSA. This CDR3 spans 15 amino acids. The CDR3 coding sequence is TGTGCCGGCAGCTTAGAGCTAGGCGACTCCTACGAGCAGTACTTC. This sequence encodes CAGSLELGDSYEQYF.